This TCR beta chain is from a study of CD8 T cells in ankylosing spondylitis. Using its own MiXCR run on the 5' RACE reads, TCRdb lists one record per CDR3 protein. Of around 300,000 distinct CDR3 sequences in the sample, around a tenth were seen once. This CDR3 contains 16 residues. The junction had 12 bases not matched to a gene; V was cut back by 4 bases and J by 4 bases. Germline CDR1 is DFQATT and CDR2 is SNEGSKA (reference sequence). Material for sequencing was blood, either unsorted or a sorted T cell fraction (not recorded which). The sequence was obtained from a female donor with ankylosing spondylitis or in good health (not recorded which). The genes are TRBV20-1 and TRBJ2-5; TRBD1 matches at 10 bases. The CDR3 here is CSATQTGGLVGETQYF. CDR3 nucleotides: TGCAGTGCTACCCAGACAGGGGGCCTCGTAGGAGAGACCCAGTACTTC.